This TCR beta chain originates from a study of early T cells in non-severe SARS-CoV-2 infection. On the study more broadly: Chains stayed unpaired after sequencing of bulk RNA from unsorted whole blood. Regarding the study as a whole: Matching results from VDJdb favored anti-spike CD8 responses, leaving private and CD4 specificities undetected.

Each single cDNA molecule received a unique molecular identifier. TCRdb reanalysed the 5' RACE reads using MiXCR and keeps one entry per CDR3 protein. The repertoire holds 45,000 to 70,000 distinct CDR3 sequences, with around a tenth as singletons. In the case of this clonotype: The antigen is undetermined. A much larger clone lies one base from this, so it may be a read error.

The CDR3 is 17 amino acids. The germline V gene has CDR1 SEHNR and CDR2 FQNEAQ (reference sequence). The TCR comes from an adult who was a healthcare worker with PCR-confirmed SARS-CoV-2 infection or an uninfected control (not recorded which). The chain uses TRBV7-9 and TRBJ1-3; TRBD1 is a possible D gene (6 bases). Sequencing used whole blood. The CDR3 nucleotides are TGTGCCAGCAGCAAAGGACGGGGGGCGTCGTCTGAAAACACCATATATTTT. Its protein is CASSKGRGASSENTIYF.